The next 23 T cell receptor beta chains were all read from a single sample in a study of CD8 T cells in Susac syndrome. A quantity of about 0.5 to 1 ug RNA underwent reverse transcription using random hexamers. TCRdb processed the immunoSEQ multiplex PCR reads anew with MiXCR; each CDR3 protein has one entry. This table holds 250,000 to 300,000 distinct CDR3 sequences, 89% found once. The specimen sequenced was CD8+ T cells from PBMCs. These TCRs come from a human donor with multiple sclerosis.

The chain carries TRBV28 and TRBJ2-7, with a weak D call TRBD2 (6 bases). Germline V CDR1 and CDR2: MDHEN, SYDVKM. The V end was cut by 8 bases, the J end by 5 bases, with 22 bases between. The CDR3 sequence is 15 residues long. CDR3 protein: CASGQWGDFIHEQYF. Written as DNA, the CDR3 is TGTGCCAGCGGACAATGGGGGGACTTCATCCACGAGCAGTACTTC.

The gene calls are TRBV11-2 and TRBJ1-1; D gene uncertain. The V end was cut by 7 bases, the J end by 4 bases, with 10 bases between. This CDR3 comprises 12 residues. Germline loops: CDR1 SGHAT, CDR2 FQNNGV. The CDR3 region is CASILPGTEAFF. CDR3 coding DNA: TGTGCCAGCATCCTACCGGGCACTGAAGCTTTCTTT.

The rearrangement joins TRBV9 to TRBJ2-3; TRBD2 matches 7 bases. V trimming: 6 bases; J trimming: 2 bases; junction bases outside the gene matches: 21. CDR1 and CDR2 (germline): SGDLS, YYNGEE. This CDR3 region has 19 residues. The CDR3 nucleotides read TGTGCCAGCAACGAGGGCTTGTCTGGGCTAGCGGAGATCACAGATACGCAGTATTTT. Its protein product is CASNEGLSGLAEITDTQYF. Full variable domain (remainder filled in from reference TRBV9 and TRBJ2-3): DSGVTQTPKHLITATGQRVTLRCSPRSGDLSVYWYQQSLDQGLQFLIQYYNGEERAKGNILERFSAQQFPDLHSELNLSSLELGDSALYFCASNEGLSGLAEITDTQYFGPGTRLTVL.

This clonotype has a single count. The V gene is TRBV20-1, the J gene TRBJ1-1; tentative D call: TRBD1 (5 bases). The germline CDR1 and CDR2 sequences are DFQATT and SNEGSKA (reference sequence). V was shortened by 6 bases and J by 4 bases, with 18 bases between the two germline ends. The CDR3 spans 14 residues. CDR3 DNA sequence: TGCAGTGCCCGATCCTGGGGGGGGATCACTGAAGCTTTCTTT. Translating it yields CSARSWGGITEAFF.

The chain combines TRBV20-1 with TRBJ2-3; D unresolved. The CDR3 is made up of 13 amino acids. Per the germline V gene, CDR1 is DFQATT and CDR2 is SNEGSKA (reference sequence). The ends were cut back, 3 bases at V and 6 bases at J, with 13 bases in the middle. The CDR3 reads CSARPRSADTQYF. In nucleotides, the CDR3 is TGCAGTGCTAGGCCCCGGAGCGCGGATACGCAGTATTTT.

The chain uses TRBV20-1 and TRBJ2-5; TRBD2 agrees at 11 bases. The CDR3 spans 20 residues. V lost 0 bases to trimming and J lost 4 bases; unmatched junction nucleotides: 19. In germline, CDR1 is DFQATT, CDR2 SNEGSKA (reference sequence). CDR3 region: CSAREVGGGLAGGGIETQYF. CDR3 DNA sequence: TGCAGTGCTAGAGAGGTCGGGGGCGGGCTAGCGGGAGGAGGTATAGAGACCCAGTACTTC.

This rearrangement joins TRBV11-2 to TRBJ2-7; D remains unclear. V gave up 5 bases and J gave up 8 bases, with 10 bases separating them. The CDR3 sequence is 11 residues long. CDR1 SGHAT and CDR2 FQNNGV come from the germline V gene. The CDR3 reads CASSLLRQQYF. The CDR3, as DNA: TGTGCCAGCAGCCTCCTGCGGCAGCAGTACTTC.

The CDR3 sequence is CASSSGLWETQYF. The CDR3 region has the DNA TGTGCCAGCAGTTCGGGACTATGGGAGACCCAGTACTTC. V is TRBV28 and J is TRBJ2-5; 7 bases map to TRBD2. This CDR3 has 13 residues. Germline-derived CDR1 and CDR2 are MDHEN and SYDVKM. The V segment lost 4 bases and the J segment 5 bases; nucleotides outside the gene matches: 4.

The rearrangement links TRBV27 to TRBJ1-5; TRBD1 is a possible D gene (6 bases). Germline V gene data show CDR1 as MNHEY and CDR2 as SMNVEV (reference sequence). V lost 4 bases, J lost 6 bases, and 10 bases lay in between. There are 13 residues in the CDR3. The CDR3 DNA reads as TGTGCCAGCAGTTGGGGGGCGGGTCAGCCCCAGCATTTT. Translated: CASSWGAGQPQHF.

The V call is TRBV28, the J call TRBJ2-5, with no clear D. CDR1 is MDHEN, CDR2 SYDVKM, per germline. The V end lost 2 bases, the J end lost 5 bases, and 12 bases lay between the germline ends. This CDR3 contains 14 residues. The CDR3 DNA follows: TGTGCCAGCAGTTTAGAACAGCTGGGGGAGACCCAGTACTTC. Its protein product is CASSLEQLGETQYF.

The rearrangement joins TRBV20-1 to TRBJ2-3, with D possibly being TRBD2 (5 bases). The CDR3 is made up of 15 amino acids. Trimming took 4 bases from V and 0 from J, leaving 14 bases between them. Germline CDR1 is DFQATT and CDR2 is SNEGSKA (reference sequence). CDR3 DNA sequence: TGCAGTGCTACCCCGCGGACTCCAAGCACAGATACGCAGTATTTT. Protein sequence: CSATPRTPSTDTQYF.

Here the CDR3 reads CASSRNPLLSSYEQYF. The CDR3 DNA is TGTGCCAGCAGCAGAAACCCCCTCCTGAGCTCCTACGAGCAGTACTTC. The J gene is TRBJ2-7, the V gene TRBV6-2 or TRBV6-3; D unclear. The germline V gene encodes CDR1 MNHEY and CDR2 SVGEGT. This CDR3 is built from 16 residues. The V and J ends lost 6 bases and 0 bases respectively, with 18 bases between them.

The V and J genes are TRBV28 and TRBJ2-7; TRBD2 agrees at 14 bases. This CDR3 comprises 16 residues. Germline V lookup: CDR1 MDHEN, CDR2 SYDVKM. V shed 6 bases and J 4 bases; nucleotides not matched to a gene: 8. The CDR3 sequence is CASRTGTSGSWYEQYF. The CDR3 nucleotides are TGTGCCAGCAGAACCGGGACTAGCGGGAGTTGGTACGAGCAGTACTTC.

This rearrangement joins TRBV6-4 to TRBJ2-1; 8 nucleotides align to TRBD2. The V gene's germline CDR1 is MRHNA and CDR2 SNTAGT. The CDR3 sequence is 14 residues long. V was pared by 0 bases and J by 7 bases, with 2 bases of the junction left unmatched. CDR3 protein: CASSDSAGGNEQFF. The DNA for the CDR3 is TGTGCCAGCAGTGACTCGGCGGGAGGTAATGAGCAGTTCTTC.

The rearrangement links TRBV6-5 to TRBJ2-3; 7 bases are a match to TRBD2. CDR3 size: 13 residues. The ends lost 11 bases at V and 6 bases at J; junction bases unmatched: 11. Germline-derived CDR1 and CDR2 are MNHEY and SVGAGI. DNA for the CDR3: TGTGCCTCTGGGAGGGCCGTGGGGGATACGCAGTATTTT. It is translated as CASGRAVGDTQYF.

The CDR3 loop is CASSVSGGYEQYF. In DNA, the CDR3 is TGTGCCAGCAGCGTCTCAGGGGGCTACGAGCAGTACTTC. The chain couples TRBV9 to TRBJ2-7, with 7 nucleotides matching TRBD1. Trimming removed 2 bases from V and 3 bases from J; junction bases left unmatched: 2. The CDR3 contains 13 residues. Germline CDR1 is SGDLS and CDR2 is YYNGEE.

This clonotype has a single count. This rearrangement joins TRBV2 to TRBJ1-2, with 7 bases identical to TRBD1. Germline V gene sequence: CDR1 SNHLY, CDR2 FYNNEI. J lost 6 bases, V lost 4 bases, and 2 bases had no gene match. The CDR3 has 12 residues. CDR3 bases: TGTGCCAGCAGTGGACAGGGCGATGGCTACACCTTC. It translates to CASSGQGDGYTF.

CDR3 sequence reads: CASSFIPGAKAKNIQYF. CDR3 nucleotides: TGTGCCAGCAGTTTTATCCCAGGGGCCAAGGCCAAAAACATTCAGTACTTC. The chain combines TRBV12-3 or TRBV12-4 with TRBJ2-4; TRBD1 might be the D (6 bases). V shed 3 bases and J shed 1 base, with 16 bases lying between them. This CDR3 has 17 residues.

V gene TRBV28 combines with J gene TRBJ2-7, with 7 bases that match TRBD1. The CDR3 length is 15 residues. V shed 1 base, J shed 3 bases, and the junction held 6 bases outside the gene matches. Germline V gene sequence: CDR1 MDHEN, CDR2 SYDVKM. The CDR3 nucleotides are TGTGCCAGCAGTTTATATGAGGGACAGTTCTACGAGCAGTACTTC. Translation: CASSLYEGQFYEQYF.

The chain carries TRBV10-3 and TRBJ1-5, with a weak D call TRBD1 (5 bases). Germline lookup yields CDR1 ENHRY and CDR2 SYGVKD. V was cut by 3 bases and J by 1 base, with 10 bases left in between. This CDR3 is 15 amino acids long. CDR3 DNA: TGTGCCATCAGTGAAATCGCAGGGAGCAATCAGCCCCAGCATTTT. Its protein product is CAISEIAGSNQPQHF.

The gene calls are TRBV19 and TRBJ1-2; D not certain. The CDR3 consists of 16 residues. CDR1 and CDR2 (germline): LNHDA, SQIVND (reference sequence). V was trimmed by 4 bases and J by 2 bases, leaving 17 bases between them. As DNA, the CDR3 is TGTGCCAGTAGTAGGGCCCTCGCGGACGGGAACTATGGCTACACCTTC. Residues: CASSRALADGNYGYTF.

The rearrangement uses TRBV30 and TRBJ1-4, with D uncertain. From germline, CDR1 is GTSNPN and CDR2 SVGIG (reference sequence). V lost 5 bases and J 0 bases, leaving 10 bases between the germline ends. The CDR3 totals 14 residues. CDR3: CAWGDGSTNEKLFF. The CDR3 region has the DNA TGTGCCTGGGGTGATGGCTCAACTAATGAAAAACTGTTTTTT.

The chain employs TRBV28 and TRBJ1-1; TRBD1 matches at 7 bases. V shed 2 bases and J 0 bases; nucleotides not matched to a gene: 3. The CDR3 has 15 amino acids. CDR1 is MDHEN and CDR2 is SYDVKM in the germline V gene. As DNA, the CDR3 is TGTGCCAGCAGTTTAACCGGACAGGTGAACACTGAAGCTTTCTTT. Protein sequence: CASSLTGQVNTEAFF.